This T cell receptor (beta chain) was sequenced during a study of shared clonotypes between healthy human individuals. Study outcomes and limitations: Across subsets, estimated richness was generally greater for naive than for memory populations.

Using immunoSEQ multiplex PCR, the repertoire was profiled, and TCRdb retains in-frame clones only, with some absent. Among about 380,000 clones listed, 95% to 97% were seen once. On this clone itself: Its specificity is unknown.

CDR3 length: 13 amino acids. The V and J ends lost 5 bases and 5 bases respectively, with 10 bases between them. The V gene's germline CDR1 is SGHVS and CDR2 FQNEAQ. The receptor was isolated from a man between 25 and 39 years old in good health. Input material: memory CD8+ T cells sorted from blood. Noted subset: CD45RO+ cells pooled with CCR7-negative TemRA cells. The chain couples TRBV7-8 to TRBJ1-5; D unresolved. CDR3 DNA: TGTGCCAGCAGCCATGAGTTATATCAGCCCCAGCATTTT. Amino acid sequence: CASSHELYQPQHF.